The present T cell receptor (beta chain) was sequenced within a study of blood T cells in healthy people across ages. The second PCR ran about 6 to 12 cycles with a sample-barcoded 5' primer and J-beta primers. Each CDR3 protein is one row after TCRdb ran MiXCR on the 5' RACE reads. The table shows fewer than 1,000,000 distinct CDR3 sequences, with 40% to 50% occurring only once. The germline V and J ends were trimmed by 4 bases and 4 bases, with 14 bases remaining between them. The CDR3 totals 14 residues. Germline CDR1 and CDR2: MNHEY and SMNVEV (reference sequence). Per sample, at least 6 micrograms of total RNA were extracted.

The sequenced sample was blood. This TCR was sampled from a man aged 60-69 years in good health. V gene TRBV27 combines with J gene TRBJ2-7; D may be TRBD2 (6 bases). CDR3 sequence: CASSYRRAEYEQYF. The CDR3 DNA sequence: TGTGCCAGCAGTTACCGGAGGGCAGAGTACGAGCAGTACTTC.